This is a list of T cell receptor beta chains from one sample in a study of CD8+ T cells in alopecia areata. Profiled with immunoSEQ multiplex PCR; TCRdb holds only in-frame clones, not every one. The sample has roughly 150,000 clones, 85% to 90% seen once; the top ten hold around 15%. The sample consisted of CD8+ T cells sorted from blood, taken at week 0. These receptors originate from a human donor with alopecia areata. The CDR3 runs from the conserved cysteine through the conserved F or W. Fields, in order: D gene, V gene, J gene, clone size, CDR3 protein, CDR3 DNA. The D gene is left open where the match is weak. Clone size, where shown, is once, few, many, or a class for clones that have expanded.

d_gene: NA
v_gene: TRBV30
j_gene: TRBJ1-2
abundance: NA
CDR3aa: CAWSLDLNYGYTF
CDR3nt: TGTGCCTGGAGTCTAGATCTTAACTATGGCTACACCTTC

d_gene: NA
v_gene: TRBV5-1
j_gene: TRBJ2-3
abundance: NA
CDR3aa: CASSFRGTDTQYF
CDR3nt: TGCGCCAGCAGCTTTCGTGGCACAGATACGCAGTATTTT

d_gene: TRBD1
v_gene: TRBV30
j_gene: TRBJ2-7
abundance: few
CDR3aa: CAWSKGDSYEQYF
CDR3nt: TGTGCCTGGAGTAAGGGGGACAGCTACGAGCAGTACTTC

d_gene: NA
v_gene: TRBV6-5
j_gene: TRBJ2-5
abundance: NA
CDR3aa: CASSYWPGAETQYF
CDR3nt: TGTGCCAGCAGTTACTGGCCCGGAGCGGAGACCCAGTACTTC

d_gene: NA
v_gene: TRBV13
j_gene: TRBJ1-2
abundance: NA
CDR3aa: CASSPRKEGGFGYTF
CDR3nt: TGTGCCAGCAGCCCCCGAAAGGAGGGGGGATTCGGCTACACCTTC

d_gene: TRBD2
v_gene: TRBV7-9
j_gene: TRBJ2-3
abundance: NA
CDR3aa: CASSHSGGHLATDTQYF
CDR3nt: TGTGCCAGCAGCCATAGCGGGGGTCATCTAGCAACAGATACGCAGTATTTT

d_gene: NA
v_gene: TRBV7-2
j_gene: TRBJ2-7
abundance: NA
CDR3aa: CASSYWVSSYEQYF
CDR3nt: TGTGCCAGCAGCTATTGGGTAAGCTCCTACGAGCAGTACTTC

d_gene: NA
v_gene: TRBV27
j_gene: TRBJ2-5
abundance: few
CDR3aa: CASSLSRRQETQYF
CDR3nt: TGTGCCAGCAGTTTAAGCAGGAGGCAAGAGACCCAGTACTTC

d_gene: TRBD2
v_gene: TRBV7-8
j_gene: TRBJ2-3
abundance: NA
CDR3aa: CASSPSRAGGTDTQYF
CDR3nt: TGTGCCAGCAGCCCCTCCAGGGCGGGAGGAACAGATACGCAGTATTTT

d_gene: TRBD2
v_gene: TRBV6-5
j_gene: TRBJ2-7
abundance: NA
CDR3aa: CASSYSAGGPYEQYF
CDR3nt: TGTGCCAGCAGTTACTCAGCGGGAGGCCCCTACGAGCAGTACTTC

d_gene: TRBD2
v_gene: TRBV15
j_gene: TRBJ2-1
abundance: NA
CDR3aa: CATSRGGLAATLASYNEQFF
CDR3nt: TGTGCCACCAGCAGAGGAGGACTAGCGGCAACCCTTGCCTCCTACAATGAGCAGTTCTTC

d_gene: NA
v_gene: TRBV9
j_gene: TRBJ1-2
abundance: NA
CDR3aa: CASSPAAGDRWNGYTF
CDR3nt: TGTGCCAGCAGCCCAGCCGCGGGCGACAGGTGGAATGGCTACACCTTC

d_gene: NA
v_gene: TRBV29-1
j_gene: TRBJ1-4
abundance: NA
CDR3aa: CSVPGPPNEKLFF
CDR3nt: TGCAGCGTGCCGGGACCCCCGAATGAAAAACTGTTTTTT

d_gene: NA
v_gene: TRBV13
j_gene: TRBJ2-7
abundance: few
CDR3aa: CASGRAYEQYF
CDR3nt: TGTGCCAGCGGAAGGGCCTACGAGCAGTACTTC

d_gene: NA
v_gene: TRBV5-6
j_gene: TRBJ1-5
abundance: NA
CDR3aa: CASSLGSSGRLNQPQHF
CDR3nt: TGTGCCAGCAGCTTGGGTAGCTCCGGAAGGCTTAATCAGCCCCAGCATTTT